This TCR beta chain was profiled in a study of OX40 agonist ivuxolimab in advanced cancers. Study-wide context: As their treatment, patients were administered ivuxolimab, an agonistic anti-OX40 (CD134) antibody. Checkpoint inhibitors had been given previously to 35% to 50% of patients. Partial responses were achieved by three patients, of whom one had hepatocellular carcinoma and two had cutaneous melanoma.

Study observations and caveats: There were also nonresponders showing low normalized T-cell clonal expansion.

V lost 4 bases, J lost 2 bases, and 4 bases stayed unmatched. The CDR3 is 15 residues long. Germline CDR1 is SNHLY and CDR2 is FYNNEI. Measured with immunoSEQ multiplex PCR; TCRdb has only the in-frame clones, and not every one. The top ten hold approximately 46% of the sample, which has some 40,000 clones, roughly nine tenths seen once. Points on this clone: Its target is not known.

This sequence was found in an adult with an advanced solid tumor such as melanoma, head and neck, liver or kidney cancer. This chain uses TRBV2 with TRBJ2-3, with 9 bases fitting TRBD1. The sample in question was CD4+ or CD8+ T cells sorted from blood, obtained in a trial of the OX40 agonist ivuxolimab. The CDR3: CASSVGQGITDTQYF. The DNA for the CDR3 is TGTGCCAGCAGTGTGGGACAGGGAATCACAGATACGCAGTATTTT.